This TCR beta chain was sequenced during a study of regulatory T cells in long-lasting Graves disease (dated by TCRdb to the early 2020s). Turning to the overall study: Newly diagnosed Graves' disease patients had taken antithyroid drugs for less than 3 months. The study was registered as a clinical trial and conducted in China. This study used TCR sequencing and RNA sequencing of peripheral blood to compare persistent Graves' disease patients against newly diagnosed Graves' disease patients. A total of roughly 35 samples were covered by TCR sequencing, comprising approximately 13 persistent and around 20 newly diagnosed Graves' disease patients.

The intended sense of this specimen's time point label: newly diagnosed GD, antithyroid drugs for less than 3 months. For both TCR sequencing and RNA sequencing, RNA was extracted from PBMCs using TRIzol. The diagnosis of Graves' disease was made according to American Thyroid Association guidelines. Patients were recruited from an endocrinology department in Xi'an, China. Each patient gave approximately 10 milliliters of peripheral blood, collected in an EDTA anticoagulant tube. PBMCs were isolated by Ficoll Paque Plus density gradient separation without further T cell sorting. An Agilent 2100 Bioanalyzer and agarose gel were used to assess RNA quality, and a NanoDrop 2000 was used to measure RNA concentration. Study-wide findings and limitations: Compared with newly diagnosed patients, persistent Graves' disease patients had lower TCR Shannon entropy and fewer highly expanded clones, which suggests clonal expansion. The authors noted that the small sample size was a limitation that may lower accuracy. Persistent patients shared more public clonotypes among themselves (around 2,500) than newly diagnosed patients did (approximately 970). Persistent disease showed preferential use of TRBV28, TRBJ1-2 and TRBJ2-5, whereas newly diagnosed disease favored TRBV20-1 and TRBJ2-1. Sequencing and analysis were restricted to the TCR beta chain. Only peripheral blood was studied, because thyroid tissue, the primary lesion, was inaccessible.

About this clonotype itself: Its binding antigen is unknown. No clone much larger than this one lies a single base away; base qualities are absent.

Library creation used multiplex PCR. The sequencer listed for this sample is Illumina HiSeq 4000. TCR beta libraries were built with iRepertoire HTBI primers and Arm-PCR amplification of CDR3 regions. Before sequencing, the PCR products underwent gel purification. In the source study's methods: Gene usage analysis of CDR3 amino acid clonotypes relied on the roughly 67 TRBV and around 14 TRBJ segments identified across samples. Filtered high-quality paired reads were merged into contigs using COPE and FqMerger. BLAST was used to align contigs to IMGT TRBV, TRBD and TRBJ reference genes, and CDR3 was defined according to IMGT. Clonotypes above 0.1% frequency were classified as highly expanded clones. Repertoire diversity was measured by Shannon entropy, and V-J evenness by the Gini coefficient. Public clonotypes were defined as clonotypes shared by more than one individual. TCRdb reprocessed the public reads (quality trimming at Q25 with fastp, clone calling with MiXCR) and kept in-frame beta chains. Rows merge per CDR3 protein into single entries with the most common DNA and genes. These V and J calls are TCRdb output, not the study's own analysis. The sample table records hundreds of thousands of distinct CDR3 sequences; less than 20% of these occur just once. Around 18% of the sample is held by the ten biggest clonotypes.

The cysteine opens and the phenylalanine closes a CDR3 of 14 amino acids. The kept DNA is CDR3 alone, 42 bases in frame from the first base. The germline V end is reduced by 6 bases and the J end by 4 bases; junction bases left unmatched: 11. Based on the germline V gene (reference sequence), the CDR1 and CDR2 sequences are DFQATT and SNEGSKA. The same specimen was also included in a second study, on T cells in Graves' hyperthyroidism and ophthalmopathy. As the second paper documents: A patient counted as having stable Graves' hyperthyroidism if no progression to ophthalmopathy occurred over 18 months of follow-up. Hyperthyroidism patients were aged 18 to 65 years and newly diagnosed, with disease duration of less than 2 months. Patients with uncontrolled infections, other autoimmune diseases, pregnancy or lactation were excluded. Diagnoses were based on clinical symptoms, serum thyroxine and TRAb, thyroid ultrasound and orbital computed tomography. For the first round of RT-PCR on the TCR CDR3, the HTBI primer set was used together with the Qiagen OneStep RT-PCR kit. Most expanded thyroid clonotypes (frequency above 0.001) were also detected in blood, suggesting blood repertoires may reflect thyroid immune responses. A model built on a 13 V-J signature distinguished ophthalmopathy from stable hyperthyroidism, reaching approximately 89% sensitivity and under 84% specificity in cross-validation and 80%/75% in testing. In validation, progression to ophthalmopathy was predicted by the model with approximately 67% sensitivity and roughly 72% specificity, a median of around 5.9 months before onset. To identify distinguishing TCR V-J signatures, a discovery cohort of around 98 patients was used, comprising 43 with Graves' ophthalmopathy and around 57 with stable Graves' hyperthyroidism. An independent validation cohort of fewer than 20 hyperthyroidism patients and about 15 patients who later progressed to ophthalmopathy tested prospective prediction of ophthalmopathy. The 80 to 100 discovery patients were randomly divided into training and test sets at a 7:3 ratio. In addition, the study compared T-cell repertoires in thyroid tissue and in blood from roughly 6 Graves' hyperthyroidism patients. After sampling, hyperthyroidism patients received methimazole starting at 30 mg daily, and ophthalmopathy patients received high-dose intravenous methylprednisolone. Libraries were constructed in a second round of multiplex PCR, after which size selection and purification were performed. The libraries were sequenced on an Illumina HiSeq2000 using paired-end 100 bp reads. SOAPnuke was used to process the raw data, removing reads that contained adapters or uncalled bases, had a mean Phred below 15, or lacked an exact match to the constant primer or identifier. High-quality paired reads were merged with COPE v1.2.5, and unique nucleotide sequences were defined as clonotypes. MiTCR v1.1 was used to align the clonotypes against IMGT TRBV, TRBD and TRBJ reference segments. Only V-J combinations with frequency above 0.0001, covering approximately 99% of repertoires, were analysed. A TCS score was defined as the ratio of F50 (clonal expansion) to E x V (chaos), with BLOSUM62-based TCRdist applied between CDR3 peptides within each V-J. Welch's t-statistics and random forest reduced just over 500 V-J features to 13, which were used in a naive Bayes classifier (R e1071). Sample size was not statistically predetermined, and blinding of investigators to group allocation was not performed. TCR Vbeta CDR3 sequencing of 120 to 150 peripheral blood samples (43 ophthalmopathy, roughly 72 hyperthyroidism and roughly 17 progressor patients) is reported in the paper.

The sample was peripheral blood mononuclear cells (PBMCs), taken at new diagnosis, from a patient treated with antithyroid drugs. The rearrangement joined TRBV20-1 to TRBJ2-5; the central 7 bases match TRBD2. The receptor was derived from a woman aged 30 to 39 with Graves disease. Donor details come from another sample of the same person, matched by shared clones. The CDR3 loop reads CSALTGGRGETQYF. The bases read TGCAGTGCCCTAACCGGGGGGAGAGGAGAGACCCAGTACTTC.